Below are 10 T cell receptor beta chains sequenced from a single sample in a study of early T cells in non-severe SARS-CoV-2 infection. TCRdb processed the 5' RACE reads anew with MiXCR; each CDR3 protein has one entry. The data show tens of thousands of distinct CDR3 sequences, roughly 12% seen once. The sequenced sample consisted of whole blood. These receptors all come from an adult who was a healthcare worker with PCR-confirmed SARS-CoV-2 infection or an uninfected control (not recorded which).

The chain employs TRBV6-5 and TRBJ2-2; D is possibly TRBD2 (5 bases). The V gene lost 4 bases and the J gene lost 6 bases, with 18 bases spanning the gap. Germline-derived CDR1 and CDR2 are MNHEY and SVGAGI. The CDR3 has 16 amino acids. The CDR3 spells CASSWRVGEIAGELFF. The CDR3 bases are TGTGCCAGCAGTTGGCGCGTCGGGGAAATAGCCGGGGAGCTGTTTTTT.

This clonotype was recorded many times. This sequence joins TRBV7-2 and TRBJ2-2, with TRBD2 identical over 8 bases. The length of the CDR3 is 14 residues. Germline trimming cut 5 bases from V and 6 bases from J; bases unmatched to any gene: 5. Per germline, CDR1 SGHTA and CDR2 FQGNSA. The DNA of the CDR3 is TGTGCCAGCAGCCCGGGGGGGAGGCCCGGGGAGCTGTTTTTT. This codes for CASSPGGRPGELFF. Supplemented by reference TRBV7-2 and TRBJ2-2, the full variable domain reads GAGVSQSPSNKVTEKGKDVELRCDPISGHTALYWYRQSLGQGLEFLIYFQGNSAPDKSGLPSDRFSAERTGGSVSTLTIQRTQQEDSAVYLCASSPGGRPGELFFGEGSRLTVL.

This clonotype came up a few times. The chain has TRBV29-1 and TRBJ2-7; D not resolved. Germline V gene sequence: CDR1 SQVTM, CDR2 ANQGSEA. This CDR3 region has 11 residues. With 7 bases removed from V and 4 bases from J, the gap between germline ends came to 11 bases. The CDR3 is CSAVGFYEQYF. For the CDR3, the DNA is TGCAGCGCGGTGGGTTTTTACGAGCAGTACTTC.

Many counts were recorded for this clonotype. The rearrangement uses TRBV12-3 or TRBV12-4 and TRBJ2-7, with a tentative D call TRBD1 (5 bases). CDR3 size: 14 residues. Trimming left V 5 bases short and J 0 bases short, with 11 bases between. The CDR3 DNA is TGTGCCAGCAGTACCCCGACAGTCTCCTACGAGCAGTACTTC. It codes for CASSTPTVSYEQYF.

This clonotype was counted only a few times. V and J are TRBV4-3 and TRBJ1-4; no clear D. V was trimmed by 1 base and J by 8 bases, leaving 8 bases between them. CDR1 LGHNA and CDR2 YSLEER come from the germline V gene. This CDR3 contains 13 residues. The CDR3 region is CASSQGREEKLFF. The DNA for the CDR3 is TGCGCCAGCAGCCAAGGACGGGAAGAAAAACTGTTTTTT.

The gene calls are TRBV29-1 and TRBJ2-5, with a tentative D call TRBD2 (6 bases). Trimming removed 2 bases from V and 2 bases from J, with 9 bases in between. The CDR3 length is 13 residues. The germline CDR1 and CDR2 sequences are SQVTM and ANQGSEA. CDR3 sequence reads: CSVEWSGQETQYF. The DNA for the CDR3 is TGCAGCGTTGAATGGAGCGGGCAAGAGACCCAGTACTTC.

Many counts were recorded for this clonotype. V and J are TRBV7-2 and TRBJ1-6, with D unclear. The CDR3 is 15 residues long. V gave up 0 bases and J gave up 7 bases, with 10 bases separating them. Germline V lookup: CDR1 SGHTA, CDR2 FQGNSA. The CDR3 DNA follows: TGTGCCAGCAGCTTAGCGATGGCAGAAAATTCACCCCTCCACTTT. This gives the protein CASSLAMAENSPLHF.

The rearrangement uses TRBV7-2 and TRBJ2-3; TRBD1 aligns across 11 bases. The CDR3 loop spans 16 amino acids. Trimming removed 4 bases from V and 5 bases from J; junction bases left unmatched: 8. Germline lookup yields CDR1 SGHTA and CDR2 FQGNSA. This CDR3 reads CASSWLRDRGGDTQYF. CDR3 DNA sequence: TGTGCCAGCAGCTGGCTCCGGGACAGGGGGGGAGATACGCAGTATTTT. Based on the CDR3 plus reference TRBV7-2 and TRBJ2-3, the full variable domain is GAGVSQSPSNKVTEKGKDVELRCDPISGHTALYWYRQSLGQGLEFLIYFQGNSAPDKSGLPSDRFSAERTGGSVSTLTIQRTQQEDSAVYLCASSWLRDRGGDTQYFGPGTRLTVL.

This clonotype has ten or more counts. The V and J genes are TRBV7-8 and TRBJ2-2, with 8 bases that match TRBD1. Germline V gene lookup returns CDR1 SGHVS and CDR2 FQNEAQ. This CDR3 is built from 17 residues. Trimming at V came to 0 bases and at J to 3 bases, leaving 6 bases not matched to a gene. The CDR3 DNA follows: TGTGCCAGCAGCTTAGCCCCGCACAGGGGGGACACCGGGGAGCTGTTTTTT. Its protein product is CASSLAPHRGDTGELFF.

This clonotype showed up many times. The rearrangement links TRBV15 to TRBJ2-2; 7 nucleotides match TRBD2. CDR3 length: 15 amino acids. Per the germline V gene, CDR1 is LNHNV and CDR2 is YYDKDF (reference sequence). J was trimmed by 4 bases and V by 8 bases; bases with no gene match: 10. DNA for the CDR3: TGTGCCACCCAGATGGCGGGAGAAAGCACCGGGGAGCTGTTTTTT. Its protein product is CATQMAGESTGELFF.